This is a list of T cell receptor beta chains from one sample in a study of tumor-infiltrating lymphocytes in localized non-small cell lung cancer. Measured with immunoSEQ multiplex PCR; TCRdb has only the in-frame clones, and not every one. Among around 9,500 clones listed, around 73% were seen once. The sequencing input was lung tumor tissue. Source of these receptors: a human donor with non-small cell lung cancer. Both conserved end residues are part of each CDR3. Fields, in order: CDR3 length, V gene, CDR3 protein.

>15|TRBV19
CASNRGDRSGNTIYF
>13|TRBV6-1
CASTLLRVNEQFF
>16|TRBV7-6
CASSQTSGGAKNIQYF
>12|TRBV7-2
CASSSGSYGYTF
>15|TRBV6-5
CASSYSTDRGEKLFF
>16|TRBV2
CASSEAGGPGNSPLHF
>15|TRBV6-5
CASSYRTPYTGELFF
>16|TRBV9
CASSVVGAGYGNEQFF
>13|TRBV5-1
CASSLEGSGTIYF
>17|TRBV27
CASRTERQGRRGAEAFF
>16|TRBV6-1
CASSELTGAYNSPLHF
>15|TRBV5-8
CASTKEGSPDNEQFF
>13|TRBV7-6
CASSQGPNQPQHF
>11|TRBV19
CASSLLGGYTF
>14|TRBV19
CASRETGWNTEAFF
>14|TRBV5-1
CASTPGASNTEAFF
>15|TRBV11-3
CASSDRGGPAGELFF
>15|TRBV5-8
CASSVRMTMNTEAFF
>15|TRBV5-1
CASSSTTGFGETQYF
>14|TRBV14
CASSPRTSTDTQYF
>15|TRBV28
CASSLSGSGTDTQYF